This T cell receptor (beta chain) derives from a study of shared clonotypes between healthy human individuals. Donors included only healthy HIV-negative adults lacking recent acute infections or vaccinations. The repertoire was sequenced with immunoSEQ multiplex PCR; TCRdb's copy has only in-frame clones and lacks some. The data show some 470,000 clones, with less than 80% seen just once and over 10% held by the top ten. The germline CDR1 and CDR2 sequences are MNHEY and SMNVEV (reference sequence). The CDR3 length is 13 residues. Trimming stripped 3 bases from V and 1 base from J, with 6 bases between.

This TCR derives from a woman aged 35 to 49 in good health. Some clones in this sample may be carry-over from other donors' samples. The chain links TRBV27 to TRBJ1-1; D might be TRBD1 (5 bases). Sequencing input: PBMCs. The CDR3 coding sequence is TGTGCCAGCAGTTTTGGGACGAACACTGAAGCTTTCTTT. Amino acid sequence: CASSFGTNTEAFF.